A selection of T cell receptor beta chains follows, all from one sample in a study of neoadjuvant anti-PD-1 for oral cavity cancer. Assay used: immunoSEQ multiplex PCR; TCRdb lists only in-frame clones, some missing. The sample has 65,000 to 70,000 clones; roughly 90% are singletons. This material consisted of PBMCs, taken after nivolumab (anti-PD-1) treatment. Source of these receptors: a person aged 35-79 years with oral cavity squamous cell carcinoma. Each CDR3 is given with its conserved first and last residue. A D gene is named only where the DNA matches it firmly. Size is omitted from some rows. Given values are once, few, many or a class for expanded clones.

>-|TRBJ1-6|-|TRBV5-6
CASSARQDNSPLHF
TGTGCCAGCAGCGCCAGACAGGATAATTCACCCCTCCACTTT
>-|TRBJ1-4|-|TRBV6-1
CASSETRGIEKLFF
TGTGCCAGCAGTGAAACGAGGGGGATTGAAAAACTGTTTTTT
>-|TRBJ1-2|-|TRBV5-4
CASSLGSAPRGYTF
TGTGCCAGCAGCCTGGGGTCGGCTCCGCGGGGCTACACCTTC
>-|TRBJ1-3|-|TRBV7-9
CASSYPGGEEATIYF
TGTGCCAGCAGCTACCCGGGGGGCGAGGAGGCCACCATATATTTT
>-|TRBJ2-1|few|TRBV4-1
CASSPRTGAYNEQFF
TGCGCCAGCAGCCCTCGGACGGGTGCCTACAATGAGCAGTTCTTC
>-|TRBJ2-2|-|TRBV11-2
CASSRWQDGELFF
TGTGCCAGCAGCCGCTGGCAGGACGGGGAGCTGTTTTTT
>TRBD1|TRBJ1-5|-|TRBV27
CASSKDRGNQPQHF
TGTGCCAGCAGCAAGGACAGGGGTAATCAGCCCCAGCATTTT
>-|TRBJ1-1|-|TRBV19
CASGGTRRLNTEAFF
TGTGCCAGTGGGGGGACTAGACGCCTGAACACTGAAGCTTTCTTT
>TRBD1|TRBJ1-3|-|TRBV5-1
CASSSGQGESGNTIYF
TGCGCCAGCAGCTCGGGACAGGGGGAAAGTGGAAACACCATATATTTT
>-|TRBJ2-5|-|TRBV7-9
CASSFVRGRAETQYF
TGTGCCAGCAGCTTCGTAAGGGGAAGGGCAGAGACCCAGTACTTC
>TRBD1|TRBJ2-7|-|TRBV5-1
CASSWGDRGTYEQYF
TGCGCCAGCAGCTGGGGGGACAGGGGCACCTACGAGCAGTACTTC
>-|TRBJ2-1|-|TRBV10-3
CAISESGSSSYNEQFF
TGTGCCATCAGTGAGTCGGGTAGCAGCTCCTACAATGAGCAGTTCTTC
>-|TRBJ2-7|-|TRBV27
CASSLNRAAYEQYF
TGTGCCAGCAGTTTAAACAGGGCAGCCTACGAGCAGTACTTC
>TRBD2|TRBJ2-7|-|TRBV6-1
CASSLMTSVEQYF
TGTGCCAGCAGTCTGATGACTAGCGTCGAGCAGTACTTC
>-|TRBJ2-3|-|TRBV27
CASSFRTPTDTQYF
TGTGCCAGCAGTTTTAGGACCCCCACAGATACGCAGTATTTT
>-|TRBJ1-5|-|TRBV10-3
CAISEGTAYSNQPQHF
TGTGCCATCAGTGAGGGGACGGCCTATAGCAATCAGCCCCAGCATTTT
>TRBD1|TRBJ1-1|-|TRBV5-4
CASSPGTATMNTEAFF
TGTGCCAGCAGCCCCGGGACAGCCACCATGAACACTGAAGCTTTCTTT
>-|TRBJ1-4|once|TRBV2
CASSDNPGRTGKEEKLFF
TGTGCCAGCAGTGACAATCCTGGGCGAACAGGCAAGGAGGAAAAACTGTTTTTT
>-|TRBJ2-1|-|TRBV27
CASSLWDFSYNEQFF
TGTGCCAGCAGTTTATGGGATTTCTCCTACAATGAGCAGTTCTTC
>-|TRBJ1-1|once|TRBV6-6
CASTNRPVGTEAFF
TGTGCCAGTACAAACAGGCCCGTAGGGACTGAAGCTTTCTTT
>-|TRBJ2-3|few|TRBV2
CASIEMAGDTQYF
TGTGCCAGCATTGAAATGGCTGGGGATACGCAGTATTTT
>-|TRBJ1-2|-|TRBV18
CASSGDYGYTF
TGTGCCAGCTCAGGGGACTATGGCTACACCTTC
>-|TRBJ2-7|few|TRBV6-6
CASSYGGTYEQYF
TGTGCCAGCAGTTACGGGGGGACCTACGAGCAGTACTTC
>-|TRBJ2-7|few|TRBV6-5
CASSYTGTNEQYF
TGTGCCAGCAGTTACACCGGGACAAACGAGCAGTACTTC
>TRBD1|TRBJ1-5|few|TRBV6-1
CASSEAGGHRQPQHF
TGTGCCAGCAGTGAAGCAGGGGGCCACAGGCAGCCCCAGCATTTT
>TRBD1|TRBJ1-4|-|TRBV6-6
CASSYPGQGNEKLFF
TGTGCCAGCAGTTACCCGGGACAGGGAAATGAAAAACTGTTTTTT
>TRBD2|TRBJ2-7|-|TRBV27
CASSQLGTSGSYEQYF
TGTGCCAGCAGTCAGCTCGGGACTAGCGGAAGCTACGAGCAGTACTTC
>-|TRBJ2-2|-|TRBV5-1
CASSLNLAEASGELFF
TGCGCCAGCAGCTTGAATTTAGCCGAGGCATCCGGGGAGCTGTTTTTT
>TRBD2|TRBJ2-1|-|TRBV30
CAWQVLGGGPYNEQFF
TGTGCCTGGCAAGTCCTTGGCGGGGGACCCTACAATGAGCAGTTCTTC
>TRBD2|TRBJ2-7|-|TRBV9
CASSPQHGGANEQYF
TGTGCCAGCAGCCCCCAACACGGGGGGGCCAACGAGCAGTACTTC
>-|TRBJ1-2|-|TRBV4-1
CASSRWDGWGYTF
TGCGCCAGCAGCCGATGGGACGGCTGGGGCTACACCTTC
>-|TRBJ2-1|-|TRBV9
CASRATGTDYNEQFF
TGTGCCAGCAGAGCAACCGGGACTGACTACAATGAGCAGTTCTTC
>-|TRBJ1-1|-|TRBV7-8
CASSFPLTTGEAFF
TGTGCCAGCAGCTTCCCGCTCACGACAGGAGAAGCTTTCTTT
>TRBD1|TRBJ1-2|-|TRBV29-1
CSVPRQGIHGYTF
TGCAGCGTACCAAGACAGGGCATACATGGCTACACCTTC
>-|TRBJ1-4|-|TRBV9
CASSVLGEPYEKLFF
TGTGCCAGCAGCGTATTGGGAGAACCTTATGAAAAACTGTTTTTT
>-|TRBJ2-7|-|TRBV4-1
CASSQDQGPYEQYF
TGCGCCAGCAGCCAGGATCAGGGCCCCTACGAGCAGTACTTC
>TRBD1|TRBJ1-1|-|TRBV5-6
CASSHAAGTGDTEAFF
TGTGCCAGCAGCCATGCGGCCGGGACAGGGGATACTGAAGCTTTCTTT
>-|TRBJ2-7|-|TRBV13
CASSLGTPGQNEQYF
TGTGCCAGCAGCTTAGGTACCCCGGGGCAGAACGAGCAGTACTTC
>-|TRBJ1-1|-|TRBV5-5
CASSSHAGTEAFF
TGTGCCAGCAGCTCACATGCCGGGACAGAAGCTTTCTTT
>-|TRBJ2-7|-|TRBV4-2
CASSQGQSESYEQYF
TGTGCCAGCAGCCAAGGACAGTCAGAGTCCTACGAGCAGTACTTC